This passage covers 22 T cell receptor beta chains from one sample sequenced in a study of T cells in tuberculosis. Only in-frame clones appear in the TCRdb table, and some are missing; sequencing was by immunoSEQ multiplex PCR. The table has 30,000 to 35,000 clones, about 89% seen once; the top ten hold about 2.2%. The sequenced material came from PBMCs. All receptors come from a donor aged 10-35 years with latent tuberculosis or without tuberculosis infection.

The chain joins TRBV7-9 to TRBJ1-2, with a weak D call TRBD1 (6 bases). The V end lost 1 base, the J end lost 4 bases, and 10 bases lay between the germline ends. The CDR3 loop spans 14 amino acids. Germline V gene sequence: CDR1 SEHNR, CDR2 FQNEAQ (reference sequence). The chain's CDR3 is CASSLDGRGYGYTF. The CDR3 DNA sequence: TGTGCCAGCAGCTTAGACGGCAGGGGCTATGGCTACACCTTC.

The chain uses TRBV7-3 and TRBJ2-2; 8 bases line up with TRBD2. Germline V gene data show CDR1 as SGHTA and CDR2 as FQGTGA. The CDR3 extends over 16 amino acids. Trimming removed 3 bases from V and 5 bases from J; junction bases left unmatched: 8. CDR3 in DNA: TGTGCCAGCAGCTTGAGAGCGGGAGCGGAGACCGGGGAGCTGTTTTTT. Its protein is CASSLRAGAETGELFF.

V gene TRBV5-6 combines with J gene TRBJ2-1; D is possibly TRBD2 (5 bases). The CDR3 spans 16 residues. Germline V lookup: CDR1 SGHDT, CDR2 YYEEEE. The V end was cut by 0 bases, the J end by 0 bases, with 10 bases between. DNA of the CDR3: TGTGCCAGCAGCTTGGGGCGGGCCCTCTCCTACAATGAGCAGTTCTTC. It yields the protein CASSLGRALSYNEQFF.

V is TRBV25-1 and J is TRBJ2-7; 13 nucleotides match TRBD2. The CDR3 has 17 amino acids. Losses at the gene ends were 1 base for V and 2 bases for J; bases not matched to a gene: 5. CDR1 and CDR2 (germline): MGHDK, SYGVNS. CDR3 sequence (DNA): TGTGCCAGCAGTGAATGGACTAGCGGGAGTTTAGCCTACGAGCAGTACTTC. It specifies CASSEWTSGSLAYEQYF.

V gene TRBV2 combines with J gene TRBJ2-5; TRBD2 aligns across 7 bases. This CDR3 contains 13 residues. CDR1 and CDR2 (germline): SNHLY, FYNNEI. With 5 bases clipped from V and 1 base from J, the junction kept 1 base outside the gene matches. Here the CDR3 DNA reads TGTGCCAGCAGTCTAGCGGTCCAAGAGACCCAGTACTTC. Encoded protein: CASSLAVQETQYF. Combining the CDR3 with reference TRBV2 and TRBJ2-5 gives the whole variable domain EPEVTQTPSHQVTQMGQEVILRCVPISNHLYFYWYRQILGQKVEFLVSFYNNEISEKSEIFDDQFSVERPDGSNFTLKIRSTKLEDSAMYFCASSLAVQETQYFGPGTRLLVL.

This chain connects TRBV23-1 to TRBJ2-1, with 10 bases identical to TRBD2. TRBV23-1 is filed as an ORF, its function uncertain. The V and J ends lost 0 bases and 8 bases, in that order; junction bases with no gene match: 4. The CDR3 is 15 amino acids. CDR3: CASSQSGLASDEQFF. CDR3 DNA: TGCGCCAGCAGTCAATCGGGACTAGCGTCCGATGAGCAGTTCTTC.

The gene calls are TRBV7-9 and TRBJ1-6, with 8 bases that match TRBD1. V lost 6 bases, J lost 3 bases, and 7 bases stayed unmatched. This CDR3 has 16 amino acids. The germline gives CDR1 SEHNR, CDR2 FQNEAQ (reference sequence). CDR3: CASRSDRGLYNSPLHF. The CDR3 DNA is TGTGCCAGCAGGTCCGACAGGGGACTCTATAATTCACCCCTCCACTTT.

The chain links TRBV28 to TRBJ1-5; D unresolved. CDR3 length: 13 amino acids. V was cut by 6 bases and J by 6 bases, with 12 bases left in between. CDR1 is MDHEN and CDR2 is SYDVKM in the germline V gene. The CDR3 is CASRPRFGQPQHF. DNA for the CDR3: TGTGCCAGCAGACCCCGGTTTGGTCAGCCCCAGCATTTT.

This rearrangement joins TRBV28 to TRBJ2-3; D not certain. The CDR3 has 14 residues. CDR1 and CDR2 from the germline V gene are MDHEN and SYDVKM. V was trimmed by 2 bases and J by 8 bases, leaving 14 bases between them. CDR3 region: CASSLRGPTFTQYF. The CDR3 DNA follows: TGTGCCAGCAGTTTAAGAGGCCCCACGTTTACGCAGTATTTT.

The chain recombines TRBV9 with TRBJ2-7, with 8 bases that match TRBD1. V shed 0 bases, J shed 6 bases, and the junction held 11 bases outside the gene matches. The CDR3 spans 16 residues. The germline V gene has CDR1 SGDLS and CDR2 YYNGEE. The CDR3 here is CASSVGGVATGAEQYF. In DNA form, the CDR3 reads TGTGCCAGCAGCGTAGGAGGCGTCGCGACAGGGGCCGAGCAGTACTTC.

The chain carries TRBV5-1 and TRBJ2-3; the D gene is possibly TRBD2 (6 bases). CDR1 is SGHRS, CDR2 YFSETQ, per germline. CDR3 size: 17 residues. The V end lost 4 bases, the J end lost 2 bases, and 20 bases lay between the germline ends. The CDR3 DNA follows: TGCGCCAGCAGCGCCCCTCGGGGGACTCAAACCACAGATACGCAGTATTTT. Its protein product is CASSAPRGTQTTDTQYF.

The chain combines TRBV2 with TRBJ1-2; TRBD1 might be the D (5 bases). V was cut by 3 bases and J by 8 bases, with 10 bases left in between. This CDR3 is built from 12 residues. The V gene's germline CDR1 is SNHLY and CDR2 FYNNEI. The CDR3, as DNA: TGTGCCAGCAGTGAGCAGGGAAACGGCTACACCTTC. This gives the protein CASSEQGNGYTF.

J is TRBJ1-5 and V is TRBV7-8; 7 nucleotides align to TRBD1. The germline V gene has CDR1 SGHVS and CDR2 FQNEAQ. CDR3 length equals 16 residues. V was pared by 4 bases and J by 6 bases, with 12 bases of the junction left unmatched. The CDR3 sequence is CASSSLPRQGGQPQHF. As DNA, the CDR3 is TGTGCCAGCAGCTCGCTCCCGCGACAGGGAGGTCAGCCCCAGCATTTT. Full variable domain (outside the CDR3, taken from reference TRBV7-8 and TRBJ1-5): GAGVSQSPRYKVAKRGQDVALRCDPISGHVSLFWYQQALGQGPEFLTYFQNEAQLDKSGLPSDRFFAERPEGSVSTLKIQRTQQEDSAVYLCASSSLPRQGGQPQHFGDGTRLSIL.

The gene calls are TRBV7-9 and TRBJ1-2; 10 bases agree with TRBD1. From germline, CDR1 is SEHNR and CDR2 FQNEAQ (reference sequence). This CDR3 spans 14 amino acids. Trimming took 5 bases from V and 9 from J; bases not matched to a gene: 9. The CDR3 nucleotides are TGTGCCAGCAGCGCAGGGACAGGGGTTGCCAGCTACACCTTC. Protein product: CASSAGTGVASYTF. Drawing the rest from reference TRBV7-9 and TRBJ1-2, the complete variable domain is DTGVSQNPRHKITKRGQNVTFRCDPISEHNRLYWYRQTLGQGPEFLTYFQNEAQLEKSRLLSDRFSAERPKGSFSTLEIQRTEQGDSAMYLCASSAGTGVASYTFGSGTRLTVV.

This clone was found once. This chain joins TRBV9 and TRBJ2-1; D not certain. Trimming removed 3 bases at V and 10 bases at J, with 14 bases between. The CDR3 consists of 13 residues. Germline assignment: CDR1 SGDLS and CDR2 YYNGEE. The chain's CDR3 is CASSASLDSEQFF. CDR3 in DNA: TGTGCCAGCAGCGCCAGCCTCGACTCCGAGCAGTTCTTC.

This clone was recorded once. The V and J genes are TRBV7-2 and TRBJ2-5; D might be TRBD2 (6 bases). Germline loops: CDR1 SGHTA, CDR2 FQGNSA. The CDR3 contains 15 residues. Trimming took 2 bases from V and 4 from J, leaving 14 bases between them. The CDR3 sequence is CASSLFGGSTETQYF. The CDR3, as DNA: TGTGCCAGCAGCTTATTTGGGGGGTCGACAGAGACCCAGTACTTC.

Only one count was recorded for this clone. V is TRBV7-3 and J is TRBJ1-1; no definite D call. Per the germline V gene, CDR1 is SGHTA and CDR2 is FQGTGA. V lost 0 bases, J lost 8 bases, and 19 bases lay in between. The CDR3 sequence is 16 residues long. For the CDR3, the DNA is TGTGCCAGCAGCTTAACCCCCATCCAGGCCACCTCCGAAGCTTTCTTT. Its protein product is CASSLTPIQATSEAFF.

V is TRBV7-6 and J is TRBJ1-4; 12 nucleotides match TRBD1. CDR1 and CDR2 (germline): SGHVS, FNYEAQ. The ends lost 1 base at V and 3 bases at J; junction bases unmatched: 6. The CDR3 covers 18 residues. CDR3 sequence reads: CASSLGEGQGASNEKLFF. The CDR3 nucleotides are TGTGCCAGCAGCTTAGGGGAGGGACAGGGGGCCTCTAATGAAAAACTGTTTTTT. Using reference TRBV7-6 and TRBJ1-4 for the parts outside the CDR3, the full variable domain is GAGVSQSPRYKVTKRGQDVALRCDPISGHVSLYWYRQALGQGPEFLTYFNYEAQQDKSGLPNDRFSAERPEGSISTLTIQRTEQRDSAMYRCASSLGEGQGASNEKLFFGSGTQLSVL.

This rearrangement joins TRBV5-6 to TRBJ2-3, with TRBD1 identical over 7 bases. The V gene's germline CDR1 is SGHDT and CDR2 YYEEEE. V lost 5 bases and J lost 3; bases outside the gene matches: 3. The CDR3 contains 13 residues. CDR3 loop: CASRRQGTDTQYF. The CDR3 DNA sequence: TGTGCCAGCAGAAGACAGGGAACAGATACGCAGTATTTT.

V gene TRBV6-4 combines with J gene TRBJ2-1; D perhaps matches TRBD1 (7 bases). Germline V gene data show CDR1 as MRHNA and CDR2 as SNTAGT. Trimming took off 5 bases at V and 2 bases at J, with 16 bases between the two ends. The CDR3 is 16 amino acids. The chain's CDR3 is CASSSQGGGTYNEQFF. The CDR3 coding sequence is TGTGCCAGCAGTTCCCAGGGGGGAGGCACCTACAATGAGCAGTTCTTC.

The CDR3 region is CASSQVNNEQFF. CDR3 nucleotide sequence: TGTGCCAGCAGCCAAGTAAACAATGAGCAGTTCTTC. V is TRBV14 and J is TRBJ2-1; D not certain. The CDR3 sequence is 12 residues long. Germline CDR1 and CDR2: SGHDN and FVKESK. Trimming left V 1 base short and J 5 bases short, with 3 bases between. Combining the CDR3 with reference TRBV14 and TRBJ2-1 gives the whole variable domain EAGVTQFPSHSVIEKGQTVTLRCDPISGHDNLYWYRRVMGKEIKFLLHFVKESKQDESGMPNNRFLAERTGGTYSTLKVQPAELEDSGVYFCASSQVNNEQFFGPGTRLTVL.

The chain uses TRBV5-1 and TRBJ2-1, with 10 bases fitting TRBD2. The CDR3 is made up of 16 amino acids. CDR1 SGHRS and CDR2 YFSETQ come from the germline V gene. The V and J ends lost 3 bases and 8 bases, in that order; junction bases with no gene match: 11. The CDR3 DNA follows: TGCGCCAGCAGCTATAGGGCTAGCGGGAGCTTCGATGAGCAGTTCTTC. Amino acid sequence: CASSYRASGSFDEQFF.